The 18 T cell receptor beta chains below were found in one sample sequenced in a study of blood T cell repertoires in COVID-19. The protocol was immunoSEQ multiplex PCR, while the TCRdb copy is restricted to in-frame clones and leaves out a portion. There are hundreds of thousands of clones in the sample; around 91% occur only once, and 1.5% to 2% lies in the top ten. Specimen: PBMCs or T cells enriched from blood (not recorded which). Source of these receptors: a woman under 30 with acute COVID-19.

The chain combines TRBV11-2 with TRBJ1-5, with D perhaps matching TRBD1 (6 bases). The CDR3 extends over 13 amino acids. Between the trimmed V and J ends, which lost 5 bases and 5 bases, there was a span of 10 bases. Germline V gene data show CDR1 as SGHAT and CDR2 as FQNNGV. The CDR3 loop is CASSPGTYQPQHF. As DNA, the CDR3 is TGTGCCAGCAGCCCTGGGACATATCAGCCCCAGCATTTT.

The CDR3 region is CASSPLNPREAYNEQFF. The DNA of the CDR3 is TGTGCCAGCAGCCCCCTCAATCCCCGGGAAGCCTACAATGAGCAGTTCTTC. The rearrangement joins TRBV4-2 to TRBJ2-1; tentative D call: TRBD2 (5 bases). The germline CDR1 and CDR2 sequences are LGHNA and YNFKEQ. CDR3 length equals 17 residues. V dropped 4 bases and J dropped 2 bases, with 18 bases sitting between them.

The V gene is TRBV6-1, the J gene TRBJ2-2; D is possibly TRBD1 (5 bases). V shed 1 base and J shed 6 bases, with 6 bases lying between them. This CDR3 spans 13 amino acids. Germline V gene data show CDR1 as MNHNS and CDR2 as SASEGT. The CDR3 reads CASSEGRAGELFF. The CDR3 DNA sequence: TGTGCCAGCAGTGAAGGCAGGGCCGGGGAGCTGTTTTTT.

The chain recombines TRBV2 with TRBJ1-4; D not resolved. CDR3 length: 12 amino acids. Trimming removed 6 bases from V and 7 bases from J, with 9 bases in between. Germline V gene data show CDR1 as SNHLY and CDR2 as FYNNEI. The CDR3 DNA reads as TGTGCCAGCAGGGTGGAGGGTGAAAAACTGTTTTTT. This encodes CASRVEGEKLFF. Looking up the rest from reference TRBV2 and TRBJ1-4 gives the full variable domain: EPEVTQTPSHQVTQMGQEVILRCVPISNHLYFYWYRQILGQKVEFLVSFYNNEISEKSEIFDDQFSVERPDGSNFTLKIRSTKLEDSAMYFCASRVEGEKLFFGSGTQLSVL.

The chain recombines TRBV4-1 with TRBJ2-5; 8 bases map to TRBD1. V was clipped by 0 bases and J by 4 bases; unmatched bases: 4. The CDR3 extends over 15 amino acids. CDR1 is MGHRA and CDR2 is YSYEKL in the germline V gene. DNA of the CDR3: TGCGCCAGCAGCCAAGATATACAGGGGGGAGAGACCCAGTACTTC. Protein product: CASSQDIQGGETQYF.

The chain links TRBV28 to TRBJ2-7; TRBD2 aligns across 7 bases. There are 14 residues in the CDR3. Germline assignment: CDR1 MDHEN and CDR2 SYDVKM. V lost 7 bases, J lost 11 bases, and 17 bases stayed unmatched. CDR3 sequence reads: CASTLGGSSRREYF. The CDR3 DNA follows: TGTGCCAGCACCCTGGGGGGGTCTTCTCGACGAGAGTACTTC.

The chain's CDR3 is CASSERLVTGETQYF. CDR3 coding DNA: TGTGCCAGCAGTGAAAGACTAGTGACTGGGGAGACCCAGTACTTC. The chain carries TRBV2 and TRBJ2-5, with TRBD2 as a possible D gene (6 bases). The germline V gene has CDR1 SNHLY and CDR2 FYNNEI. With 2 bases removed from V and 5 bases from J, the gap between germline ends came to 15 bases. This CDR3 contains 15 residues.

The chain carries TRBV27 and TRBJ1-2; 7 bases agree with TRBD1. This CDR3 is 17 amino acids long. Germline V lookup: CDR1 MNHEY, CDR2 SMNVEV (reference sequence). V lost 6 bases, J lost 4 bases, and 17 bases stayed unmatched. The CDR3 spells CASRGQPGTESFYGYTF. Written as DNA, the CDR3 is TGTGCCAGCAGAGGACAGCCCGGGACAGAAAGTTTCTATGGCTACACCTTC.

This chain's CDR3 is CSASLASGRVEQFF. The CDR3 nucleotides are TGCAGTGCTAGTCTGGCTAGCGGGAGGGTAGAGCAGTTCTTC. The chain recombines TRBV20-1 with TRBJ2-1; 12 bases line up with TRBD2. The trim removed 3 bases at V and 10 bases at J, leaving 7 bases unmatched. Germline CDR1 DFQATT, CDR2 SNEGSKA (reference sequence). There are 14 residues in the CDR3.

The chain is built from TRBV7-2 and TRBJ1-1; D perhaps matches TRBD1 (6 bases). V lost 0 bases and J lost 8, with 10 bases in between. The CDR3 length is 13 residues. The germline V gene has CDR1 SGHTA and CDR2 FQGNSA. CDR3 loop: CASSLAQGTEAFF. CDR3 bases: TGTGCCAGCAGCTTAGCACAGGGTACCGAAGCTTTCTTT.

V is TRBV30 and J is TRBJ2-7; 11 bases are a match to TRBD2. This CDR3 contains 15 residues. J lost 4 bases, V lost 3 bases, and 8 bases had no gene match. CDR1 GTSNPN and CDR2 SVGIG come from the germline V gene (reference sequence). The CDR3 loop reads CAWRESGTSGYEQYF. In DNA form, the CDR3 reads TGTGCCTGGAGGGAGTCCGGGACTAGCGGTTACGAGCAGTACTTC.

The chain uses TRBV29-1 and TRBJ1-2, with a weak D call TRBD1 (6 bases). Per germline, CDR1 SQVTM and CDR2 ANQGSEA. This CDR3 is built from 14 residues. V was cut by 5 bases and J by 5 bases, with 18 bases left in between. CDR3 residues: CSVLGLGGTYGYTF. CDR3 sequence (DNA): TGCAGCGTTCTGGGCCTGGGAGGGACATATGGCTACACCTTC.

The rearrangement uses TRBV10-3 and TRBJ2-2; D gene ambiguous. This CDR3 contains 13 residues. Germline-derived CDR1 and CDR2 are ENHRY and SYGVKD. Trimming shortened V by 8 bases and J by 2 bases, and 9 bases separated the two germline ends. This CDR3 is CAILSPNTGELFF. The CDR3 DNA sequence: TGTGCCATCCTTTCCCCCAACACCGGGGAGCTGTTTTTT.

This CDR3 is CASSQREGLRNEQFF. As DNA, the CDR3 is TGTGCCAGCAGCCAACGGGAGGGCCTCCGCAATGAGCAGTTCTTC. The V call is TRBV14, the J call TRBJ2-1, with TRBD2 identical over 8 bases. Per the germline V gene, CDR1 is SGHDN and CDR2 is FVKESK. The CDR3 covers 15 residues. J gave up 6 bases and V 2 bases, and 6 bases lay outside the gene matches. Combining the CDR3 with reference TRBV14 and TRBJ2-1 gives the whole variable domain EAGVTQFPSHSVIEKGQTVTLRCDPISGHDNLYWYRRVMGKEIKFLLHFVKESKQDESGMPNNRFLAERTGGTYSTLKVQPAELEDSGVYFCASSQREGLRNEQFFGPGTRLTVL.

The V gene is TRBV10-3, the J gene TRBJ2-7, with 8 bases lining up with TRBD2. V lost 4 bases, J lost 0 bases, and 5 bases stayed unmatched. The CDR3 has 15 amino acids. Per germline, CDR1 ENHRY and CDR2 SYGVKD. In DNA form, the CDR3 reads TGTGCCATCAGTGCCTCCGGGACTAGCTCCTACGAGCAGTACTTC. Translation: CAISASGTSSYEQYF.

The rearrangement links TRBV11-2 to TRBJ2-7, with D possibly TRBD1 on 6 matching bases. The CDR3 covers 17 residues. V was shortened by 5 bases and J by 7 bases, with 27 bases between the two germline ends. CDR1 is SGHAT, CDR2 FQNNGV, per germline. Here the CDR3 DNA reads TGTGCCAGCAGCCTAATGCTGGGACAAGGGCTTTCGGGGGAGCAGTACTTC. It translates to CASSLMLGQGLSGEQYF.

This chain joins TRBV27 and TRBJ1-2; D is unclear. The CDR3 is made up of 13 amino acids. From germline, CDR1 is MNHEY and CDR2 SMNVEV (reference sequence). Deletions cut 5 bases from V and 4 bases from J, with 11 bases between. The CDR3 sequence is CASSEGPRYGYTF. The CDR3 DNA sequence: TGTGCCAGCAGTGAGGGTCCCCGCTATGGCTACACCTTC.

The chain links TRBV25-1 to TRBJ2-6; TRBD1 agrees at 7 bases. The length of the CDR3 is 15 residues. After removal of 6 bases from V and 2 bases from J, the junction contained 4 bases not matched to a gene. Germline CDR1 MGHDK, CDR2 SYGVNS. The DNA for the CDR3 is TGTGCCAGCAGCCCCGACAGGGCTGGGGCCAACGTCCTGACTTTC. This translates into CASSPDRAGANVLTF.